A selection of T cell receptor beta chains follows, all from one sample in a study of shared clonotypes between healthy human individuals. Some clones are missing from TCRdb's copy, which holds only in-frame ones; the method was immunoSEQ multiplex PCR. The sample lists roughly 510,000 clones, over 60% occurring once. The specimen was PBMCs. The origin of the receptors is a woman aged 35 to 49 in good health. Some clones in this sample may be carry-over from other donors' samples. The CDR3 runs from the conserved cysteine through the conserved F or W. The D gene is left open where the match is weak. A clone size is listed for some rows: how often the clone was seen (once, few, many), or a class if it is expanded.

d_call cdr3_length j_call v_call clone_size cdr3_nt cdr3_aa
- 14 TRBJ2-7 TRBV6-5 - TGTGCCAGCCAGAGGGACTTCAGCTCCTACGAGCAGTACTTC CASQRDFSSYEQYF
- 15 TRBJ1-4 TRBV6-5 - TGTGCCAGCAGTTACTCCCCAGGGGTGGATGAAAAACTGTTTTTT CASSYSPGVDEKLFF
- 13 TRBJ2-1 TRBV7-2 few TGTGCCAGCAGCTTAGCGGGGAACAATGAGCAGTTCTTC CASSLAGNNEQFF
TRBD2 16 TRBJ2-7 TRBV6-5 - TGTGCCAGCAGTTACTCGACCGCGGGAGTCCGGCACGAGCAGTACTTC CASSYSTAGVRHEQYF
TRBD2 16 TRBJ2-1 TRBV6-5 - TGTGCCAGCAGTTACCGTGTAGCGGGAGCCCCCAATGAGCAGTTCTTC CASSYRVAGAPNEQFF
TRBD2 15 TRBJ2-1 TRBV19 - TGTGCCAGTAGTAACAAAGCGGGAGGCTACAATGAGCAGTTCTTC CASSNKAGGYNEQFF
TRBD1 14 TRBJ2-1 TRBV28 - TGTGCCAGCATCAACAGGGGGGCCTACAATGAGCAGTTCTTC CASINRGAYNEQFF
- 15 TRBJ2-7 TRBV7-2 - TGTGCCAGCAGCGGGGGCGGGAGCCTGAACTACGAGCAGTACTTC CASSGGGSLNYEQYF
TRBD2 16 TRBJ2-3 TRBV2 - TGTGCCAGTACTGGACTAGGCGGGAGTTGGACAGATACGCAGTATTTT CASTGLGGSWTDTQYF
- 14 TRBJ2-1 TRBV5-4 - TGTGCCAGCAGCTTGGGTGGACAGATCAATGAGCAGTTCTTC CASSLGGQINEQFF
TRBD2 16 TRBJ2-2 TRBV7-3 - TGTGCCAGCAGCTTAACGGGGACTAGCCGGACCGGGGAGCTGTTTTTT CASSLTGTSRTGELFF
TRBD1 14 TRBJ1-5 TRBV27 once TGTGCCAGCAGCTTGGGGAGGGGGCAGCAGCCCCAGCATTTT CASSLGRGQQPQHF
- 16 TRBJ1-4 TRBV27 - TGTGCCAGCAGTTTATCGTGGACCCCACCAGGTGAAAAACTGTTTTTT CASSLSWTPPGEKLFF